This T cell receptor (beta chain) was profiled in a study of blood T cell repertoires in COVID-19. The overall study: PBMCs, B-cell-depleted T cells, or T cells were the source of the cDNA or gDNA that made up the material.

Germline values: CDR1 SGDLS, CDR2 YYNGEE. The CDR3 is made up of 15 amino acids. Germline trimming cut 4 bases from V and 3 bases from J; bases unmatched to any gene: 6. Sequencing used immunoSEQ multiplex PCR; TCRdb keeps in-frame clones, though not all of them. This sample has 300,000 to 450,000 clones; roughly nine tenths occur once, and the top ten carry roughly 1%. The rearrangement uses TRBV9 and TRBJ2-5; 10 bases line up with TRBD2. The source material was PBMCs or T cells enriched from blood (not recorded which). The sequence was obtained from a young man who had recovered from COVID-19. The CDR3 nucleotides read TGTGCCAGCAGCCCCGAAACTAGCGGGGAAGAGACCCAGTACTTC. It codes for CASSPETSGEETQYF.